This T cell receptor (beta chain) is drawn from a study of blood T cell repertoires in COVID-19. About the research overall: Nucleic acid was either cDNA or gDNA, and it came from T cells, B-cell-depleted T cells, or PBMCs.

The CDR3 covers 15 residues. Germline values: CDR1 MDHEN, CDR2 SYDVKM. Some clones are missing from TCRdb's copy, which holds only in-frame ones; the method was immunoSEQ multiplex PCR. Of about 330,000 clones in the sample, 92% were seen once. As regards this clone: At one of its ends the junction is not consistent with the germline gene, which may arise from a read error.

Cohort 3 donors were reported recovered after two negative PCRs, clearance, or symptom resolution. This TCR was sampled from a woman in her twenties or thirties who had recovered from COVID-19. The rearrangement uses TRBV28 and TRBJ1-3; 7 nucleotides line up with TRBD1. The sample was PBMCs or T cells enriched from blood (not recorded which). CDR3 amino acids: CASSLRQGIGNTIYF. DNA of the CDR3: TGTGCAAGCAGCTTACGACAGGGCATAGGAAACACCATATATTTT.